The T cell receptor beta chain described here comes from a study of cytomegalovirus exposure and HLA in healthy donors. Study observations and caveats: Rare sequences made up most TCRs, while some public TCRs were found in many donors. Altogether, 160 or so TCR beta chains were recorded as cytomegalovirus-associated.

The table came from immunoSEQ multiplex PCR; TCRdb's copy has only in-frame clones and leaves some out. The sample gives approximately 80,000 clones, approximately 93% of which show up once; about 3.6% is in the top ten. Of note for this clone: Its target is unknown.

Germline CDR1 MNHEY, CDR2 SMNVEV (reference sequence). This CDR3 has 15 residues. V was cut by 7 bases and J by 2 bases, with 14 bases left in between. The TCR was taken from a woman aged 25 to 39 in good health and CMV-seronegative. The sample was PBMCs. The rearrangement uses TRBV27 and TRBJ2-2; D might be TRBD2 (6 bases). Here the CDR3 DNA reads TGTGCCAGCAAGTTTGTCGGGGGTAACACCGGGGAGCTGTTTTTT. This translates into CASKFVGGNTGELFF.